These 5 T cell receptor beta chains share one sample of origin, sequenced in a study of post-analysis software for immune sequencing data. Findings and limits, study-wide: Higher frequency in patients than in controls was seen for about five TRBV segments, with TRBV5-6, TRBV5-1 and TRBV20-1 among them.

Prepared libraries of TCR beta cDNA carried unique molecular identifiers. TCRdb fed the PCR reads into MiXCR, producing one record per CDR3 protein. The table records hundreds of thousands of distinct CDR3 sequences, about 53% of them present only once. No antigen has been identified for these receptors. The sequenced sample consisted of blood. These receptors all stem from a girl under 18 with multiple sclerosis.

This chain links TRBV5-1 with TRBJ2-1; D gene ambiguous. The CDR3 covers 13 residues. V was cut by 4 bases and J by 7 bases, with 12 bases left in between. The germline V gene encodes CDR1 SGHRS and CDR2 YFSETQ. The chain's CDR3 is CASSPETTNEQFF. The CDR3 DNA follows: TGCGCCAGCAGCCCAGAGACCACAAATGAGCAGTTCTTC.

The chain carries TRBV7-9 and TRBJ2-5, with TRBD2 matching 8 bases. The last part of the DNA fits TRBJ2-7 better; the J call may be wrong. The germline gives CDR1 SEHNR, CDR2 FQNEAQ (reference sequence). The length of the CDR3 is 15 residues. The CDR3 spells CASSLGSGTLGEQYF. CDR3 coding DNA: TGTGCCAGCAGCTTGGGTAGCGGGACATTAGGCGAGCAGTACTTC.

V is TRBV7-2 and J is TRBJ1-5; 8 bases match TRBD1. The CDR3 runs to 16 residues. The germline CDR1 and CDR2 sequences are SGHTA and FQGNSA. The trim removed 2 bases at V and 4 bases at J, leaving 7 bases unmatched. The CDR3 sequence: CASSLTGGFGNQPQHF. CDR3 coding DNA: TGTGCCAGCAGCTTAACAGGGGGTTTTGGGAATCAGCCCCAGCATTTT.

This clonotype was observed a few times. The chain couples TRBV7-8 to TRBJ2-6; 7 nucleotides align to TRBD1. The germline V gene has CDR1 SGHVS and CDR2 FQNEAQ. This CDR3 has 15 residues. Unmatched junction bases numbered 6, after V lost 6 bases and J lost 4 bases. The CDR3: CASRPQGWGANVLTF. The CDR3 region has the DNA TGTGCCAGCAGACCACAGGGGTGGGGGGCCAACGTCCTGACTTTC.

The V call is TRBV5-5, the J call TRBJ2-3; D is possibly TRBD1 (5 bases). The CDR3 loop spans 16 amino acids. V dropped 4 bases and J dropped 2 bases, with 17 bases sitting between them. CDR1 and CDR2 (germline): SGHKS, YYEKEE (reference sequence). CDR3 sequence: CASSVAGNYNTDTQYF. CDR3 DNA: TGTGCCAGCAGCGTGGCAGGGAACTACAACACAGATACGCAGTATTTT.